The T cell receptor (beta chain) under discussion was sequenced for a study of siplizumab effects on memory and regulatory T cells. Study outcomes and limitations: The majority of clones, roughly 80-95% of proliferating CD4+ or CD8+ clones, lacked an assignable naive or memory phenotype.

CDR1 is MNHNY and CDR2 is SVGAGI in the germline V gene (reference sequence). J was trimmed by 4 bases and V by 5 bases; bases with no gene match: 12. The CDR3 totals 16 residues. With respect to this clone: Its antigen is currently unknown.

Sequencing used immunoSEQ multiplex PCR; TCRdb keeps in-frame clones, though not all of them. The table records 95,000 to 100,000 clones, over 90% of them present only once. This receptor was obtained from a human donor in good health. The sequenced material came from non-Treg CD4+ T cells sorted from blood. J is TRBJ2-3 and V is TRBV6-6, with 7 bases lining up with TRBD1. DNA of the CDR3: TGTGCCAGCAGTAACCAACAGGGGCGGGCTGCAGATACGCAGTATTTT. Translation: CASSNQQGRAADTQYF.